The present TCR beta chain was sequenced within a study of T cell repertoires in ileal Crohn's disease. Trimming removed 10 bases from V and 4 bases from J, with 10 bases in between. In germline, CDR1 is MNHNY, CDR2 SVGAGI (reference sequence). This CDR3 spans 12 amino acids. Method: immunoSEQ multiplex PCR; TCRdb's copy keeps in-frame clones and lacks some. This sample has 9,000 to 13,000 clones, with approximately 72% found just once. The study's findings and limits: The median delay to postoperative endoscopy was 6.9 months. Clonal expansions were more frequent in active smokers than non-smokers at surgery. Every patient over 26.8% clonality showed endoscopic recurrence.

Concerning this clone itself: Its antigen is still unknown.

Time point specified: neoterminal ileum biopsy at postoperative endoscopy, about 6 months after surgery. Adults with ileal or ileocolonic Crohn's disease and an indication for resection were eligible. This clonotype was obtained from an adult with Crohn's disease. The chain employs TRBV6-6 and TRBJ2-2; D is uncertain. Sequencing input: ileal tissue. The CDR3 DNA is TGTGCCACCTCAGTCCTCACCGGGGAGCTGTTTTTT. Its protein product is CATSVLTGELFF.